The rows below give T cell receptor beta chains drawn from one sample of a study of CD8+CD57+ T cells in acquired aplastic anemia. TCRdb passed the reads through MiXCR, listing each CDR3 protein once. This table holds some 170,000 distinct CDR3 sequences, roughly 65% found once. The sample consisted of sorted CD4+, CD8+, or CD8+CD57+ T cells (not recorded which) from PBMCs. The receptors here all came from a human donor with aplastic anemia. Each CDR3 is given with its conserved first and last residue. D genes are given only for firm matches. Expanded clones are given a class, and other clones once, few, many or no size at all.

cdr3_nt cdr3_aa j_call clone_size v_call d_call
TGCAGCGTTTCGGACGGGACGTGGCAGTACTTC CSVSDGTWQYF TRBJ2-7 . TRBV29-1 .
TGTGCCAGCAGCTGGGGAACAGGGGGCACTGAAGCTTTCTTT CASSWGTGGTEAFF TRBJ1-1 many TRBV5-4 TRBD1
TGCAGTGCTCATTATCCACCCGAGCAGTACTTC CSAHYPPEQYF TRBJ2-7 . TRBV20-1 .
TGCAGTGCTAGAGGGGACGTCGATCGGTACTATGGCTACACCTTC CSARGDVDRYYGYTF TRBJ1-2 . TRBV20-1 .
TGTGCCAGCAGCTTAGGGGGGGACAGCATGAACACTGAAGCTTTCTTT CASSLGGDSMNTEAFF TRBJ1-1 once TRBV7-9 TRBD1
TGCGCCAGCAGCCAAGAAGCGAGACAGATAGGCTACACCTTC CASSQEARQIGYTF TRBJ1-2 many TRBV4-1 .
TGTGCCAGCAGCTTAGCGGGAGCCCCAGAGACCCAGTACTTC CASSLAGAPETQYF TRBJ2-5 . TRBV7-9 .
TGTGCCAGCAGCCCCCCAGGGTTGAACACTGAAGCTTTCTTT CASSPPGLNTEAFF TRBJ1-1 . TRBV9 .
TGTGCCAGTAGTATAGGGGGGAGCTCCTACGAGCAGTACTTC CASSIGGSSYEQYF TRBJ2-7 . TRBV19 .
TGCGCCAGCAGCCAAGGACATCCTGGGGACTACGAGCAGTACTTC CASSQGHPGDYEQYF TRBJ2-7 many TRBV4-1 .
TGTGCCAGCAGCGCCAACAGGCGAGATACGCAGTATTTT CASSANRRDTQYF TRBJ2-3 . TRBV7-3 .
TGTGCCAGCAGTTACTCGAGAGAGGAGCAGTACTTC CASSYSREEQYF TRBJ2-7 many TRBV6-6 .
TGCGCCAGCAGCTTGGGGGGCACTAGCGGGACAGATACGCAGTATTTT CASSLGGTSGTDTQYF TRBJ2-3 . TRBV5-1 TRBD2
TGCAGTGCCTCGAACGGACAGGTCAGCTCCTACGGGCAGTACTTC CSASNGQVSSYGQYF TRBJ2-7 . TRBV20-1 TRBD1
TGCAGTGCTAGAGATTATGACGGGAAGAGCTCCTACGAGCAGTACTTC CSARDYDGKSSYEQYF TRBJ2-7 . TRBV20-1 .
TGTGCCAGCAGCTATAGCGGGGGCAATGAGCAGTTCTTC CASSYSGGNEQFF TRBJ2-1 . TRBV7-9 TRBD2
TGTGCCAGCAGTCATAGGGGGGGGGGAATGGGGAACACTGAAGCTTTCTTT CASSHRGGGMGNTEAFF TRBJ1-1 many TRBV7-9 .
TGTGCCACCAGTGGGGAGGGGACAGCGAACACCGGGGAGCTGTTTTTT CATSGEGTANTGELFF TRBJ2-2 . TRBV24-1 .
TGTGCCAGCCCATTCGGGACCTGCTGGGTAGAGACCCAGTACTTC CASPFGTCWVETQYF TRBJ2-5 . TRBV27 .
TGTGCTAGCAGTGCCGGGACAGGGTTCTACGAGCAGTACTTC CASSAGTGFYEQYF TRBJ2-7 . TRBV12-5 TRBD1
TGTGCCAGCAGGGTGGGTCAGCCCCAGCATTTT CASRVGQPQHF TRBJ1-5 . TRBV2 .
TGTGCCAGCAGCCCCCTCGGGGTGGACGAGCAGTACTTC CASSPLGVDEQYF TRBJ2-7 . TRBV11-2 .
TGTGCCAGCAGTGTGTCTGGGGGGAGGGCTTTCTTT CASSVSGGRAFF TRBJ1-1 . TRBV2 .
TGTGCCAGCAGCCCCGGCGGGGTGGACAATGAGCAGTTCTTC CASSPGGVDNEQFF TRBJ2-1 . TRBV7-9 .
TGCAGTGCTAGAGGGACAGGGACTGAAGCTTTCTTT CSARGTGTEAFF TRBJ1-1 few TRBV20-1 TRBD1
TGCGCCAGCAGTGATAAGTGGGGACAGGGGGCCTCCTACGAGCAGTACTTC CASSDKWGQGASYEQYF TRBJ2-7 . TRBV10-1 TRBD1
TGCGCCAGCAGCTTGGGGATTTCCAGGGGCAGAGAAGCTTTCTTT CASSLGISRGREAFF TRBJ1-1 many TRBV5-1 .
TGTGCCAGCAGCCGGGACAGGGGGCAGGCCTACGAGCAGTACTTC CASSRDRGQAYEQYF TRBJ2-7 . TRBV2 TRBD1
TGTGCCAGCAGTAAACCCCGCGGACTAGCGGGAGACTACGAGCAGTACTTC CASSKPRGLAGDYEQYF TRBJ2-7 once TRBV7-3 TRBD2
TGTGCCACCAGCAGAGATTGGGCGGGAGGGCCGGCCTACGAGCAGTACTTC CATSRDWAGGPAYEQYF TRBJ2-7 . TRBV15 TRBD2
TGCAGTGCTAGAGCCCCCGGCGGGAGTCGGTACGAGCAGTACTTC CSARAPGGSRYEQYF TRBJ2-7 few TRBV20-1 TRBD2
TGTGCCAGCAGCCCCTGGGACAGGGGGCGGCGGACTGAAGCTTTCTTT CASSPWDRGRRTEAFF TRBJ1-1 many TRBV7-9 TRBD1
TGTGCCAGCAGGGACAGGGGGAAGAACTATGGCTACACCTTC CASRDRGKNYGYTF TRBJ1-2 . TRBV2 TRBD1
TGTGCCAGCAGCTTTATCTCAGGGCAGTACTTC CASSFISGQYF TRBJ2-7 once TRBV7-6 .
TGCAGTGCTAGGCCGGGGGGACTTACCTACGAGCAGTACTTC CSARPGGLTYEQYF TRBJ2-7 . TRBV20-1 TRBD2
TGTGCCAGCAGTCCCCGGACAGGACATCGAAGAATGAACACTGAAGCTTTCTTT CASSPRTGHRRMNTEAFF TRBJ1-1 few TRBV28 TRBD1
TGTGCCAGCAGTATAGGGTGGGAGGGCTACACCTTC CASSIGWEGYTF TRBJ1-2 . TRBV12-3/TRBV12-4 .
TGTGCCAGCAGCCCGGGACAAACCAGCACAGATACGCAGTATTTT CASSPGQTSTDTQYF TRBJ2-3 . TRBV7-3 .
TGTGCCAGCAGTCCCCTCCGGGACCCGGTTCCAGATACGCAGTATTTT CASSPLRDPVPDTQYF TRBJ2-3 many TRBV12-3/TRBV12-4 .
TGTGCCATCAGTGAAAACGGCGGGGAGCAGTACTTC CAISENGGEQYF TRBJ2-7 . TRBV10-3 .
TGTGCCATCAAATCGAGGGGGGCCACTGAAGCTTTCTTT CAIKSRGATEAFF TRBJ1-1 many TRBV19 .
TGCAGCGATACCGACAGGGTTTCCTACAATGAGCAGTTCTTC CSDTDRVSYNEQFF TRBJ2-1 . TRBV29-1 TRBD1
TGCAGTGCTAGAGGGCCATCAGTTCCCTCCTACGAGCAGTACTTC CSARGPSVPSYEQYF TRBJ2-7 . TRBV20-1 .
TGTGCCAGCAGCTTAGCGCCCTGGCGGGGGGACAAGTACCAAGAGACCCAGTACTTC CASSLAPWRGDKYQETQYF TRBJ2-5 few TRBV7-6 TRBD2
TGTGCCAGCAGCGGGGGAACAGCAGCTAACTATGGCTACACCTTC CASSGGTAANYGYTF TRBJ1-2 . TRBV2 .
TGTGCCAGCGCGGCAGAGTACAATGAGCAGTTCTTC CASAAEYNEQFF TRBJ2-1 . TRBV2 .
TGTGCCACCAGTGACCCGGGACCAAGGAACACCGGGGAGCTGTTTTTT CATSDPGPRNTGELFF TRBJ2-2 . TRBV24-1 .
TGTGCCAGCAGCACACAGGGAAGGAATGAAGCTTTCTTT CASSTQGRNEAFF TRBJ1-1 many TRBV9 .
TGTGCCAGCTCACCACCACCGGAGGGCAAATATGGCTACACCTTC CASSPPPEGKYGYTF TRBJ1-2 . TRBV18 .
TGCGCCAGCCGCGACAGGGACAATGAGCAGTTCTTC CASRDRDNEQFF TRBJ2-1 . TRBV5-1 TRBD1